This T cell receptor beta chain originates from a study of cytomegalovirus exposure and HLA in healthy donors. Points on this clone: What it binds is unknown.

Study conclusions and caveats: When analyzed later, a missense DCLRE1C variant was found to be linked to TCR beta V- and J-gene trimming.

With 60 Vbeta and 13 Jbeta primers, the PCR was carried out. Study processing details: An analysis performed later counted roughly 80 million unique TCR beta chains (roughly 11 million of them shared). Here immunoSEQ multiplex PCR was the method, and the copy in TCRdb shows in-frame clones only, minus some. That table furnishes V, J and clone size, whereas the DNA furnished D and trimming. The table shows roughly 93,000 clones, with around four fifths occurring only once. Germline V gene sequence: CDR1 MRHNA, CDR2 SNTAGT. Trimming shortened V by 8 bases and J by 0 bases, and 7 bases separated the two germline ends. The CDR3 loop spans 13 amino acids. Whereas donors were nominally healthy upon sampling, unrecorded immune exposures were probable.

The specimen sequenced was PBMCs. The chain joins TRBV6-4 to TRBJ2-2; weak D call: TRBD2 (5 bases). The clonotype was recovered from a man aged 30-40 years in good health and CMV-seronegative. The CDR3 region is CASSLANTGELFF. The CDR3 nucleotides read TGTGCCAGCTCACTAGCGAACACCGGGGAGCTGTTTTTT.